Below, 32 T cell receptor beta chains from the same sample are listed, as sequenced in a study of cytomegalovirus exposure and HLA in healthy donors. Amplification used 60 Vbeta primers and 13 Jbeta primers. The method was immunoSEQ multiplex PCR; TCRdb's version includes in-frame clones alone and lacks a portion of them. The profile shows 150,000 or so clones, approximately 81% of them singletons. Sequencing used PBMCs. The receptors derive from a young woman in good health and CMV-seronegative.

This clone was detected only a few times. The chain employs TRBV19 and TRBJ2-2; 12 nucleotides match TRBD2. The ends lost 5 bases at V and 6 bases at J; junction bases unmatched: 4. This CDR3 spans 15 amino acids. In germline, CDR1 is LNHDA, CDR2 SQIVND (reference sequence). The CDR3 nucleotides read TGTGCCAGTAGTTGGACTAGCGGGACCTCCGGGGAGCTGTTTTTT. Residues: CASSWTSGTSGELFF.

The CDR3 nucleotides read TGTGCCAGCAGCTTAGAACAGGGCCCCCTTTACGAGCAGTACTTC. It codes for CASSLEQGPLYEQYF. The chain employs TRBV11-3 and TRBJ2-7; D is possibly TRBD1 (6 bases). The V gene lost 0 bases and the J gene lost 4 bases, with 13 bases spanning the gap. Germline V gene data show CDR1 as SGHNT and CDR2 as YENEEA. The CDR3 has 15 residues.

The genes are TRBV28 and TRBJ1-1; D perhaps matches TRBD1 (6 bases). Germline V lookup: CDR1 MDHEN, CDR2 SYDVKM. This CDR3 spans 12 amino acids. V shed 6 bases and J shed 10 bases, with 15 bases lying between them. DNA for the CDR3: TGTGCCAGCAGCACTTACAGGGTGGGAGCTTTCTTT. It yields the protein CASSTYRVGAFF.

This chain links TRBV21-1 with TRBJ2-7; TRBD2, the D gene given by the table, was not confirmed from the DNA. TRBV21-1 is listed as a pseudogene. This CDR3 has 15 residues. The CDR3 protein is CANTSGSQTKYEQYF. As DNA, the CDR3 is TGTGCCAATACGTCCGGGTCGCAGACGAAATACGAGCAGTACTTC.

The chain couples TRBV2 to TRBJ2-7, with 13 bases that match TRBD2. Per the germline V gene, CDR1 is SNHLY and CDR2 is FYNNEI. V shed 6 bases, J shed 6 bases, and the junction held 2 bases outside the gene matches. The CDR3 loop spans 13 amino acids. CDR3 loop: CASRLAGGGEQYF. The CDR3 bases are TGTGCCAGCAGACTAGCGGGAGGGGGCGAGCAGTACTTC.

The rearrangement joins TRBV2 to TRBJ2-3; 8 bases are a match to TRBD2. The CDR3 is made up of 16 amino acids. Germline V gives CDR1 SNHLY, CDR2 FYNNEI. The J segment lost 0 bases and the V segment lost 1 base, leaving 3 bases of the junction unmatched. CDR3 DNA: TGTGCCAGCAGTGAAGGTCGGACTAGCAGCACAGATACGCAGTATTTT. Translating it yields CASSEGRTSSTDTQYF. The full variable domain, in which reference TRBV2 and TRBJ2-3 provide the parts outside the CDR3, is EPEVTQTPSHQVTQMGQEVILRCVPISNHLYFYWYRQILGQKVEFLVSFYNNEISEKSEIFDDQFSVERPDGSNFTLKIRSTKLEDSAMYFCASSEGRTSSTDTQYFGPGTRLTVL.

This clone has only one observation. The chain links TRBV5-1 to TRBJ2-7; 8 nucleotides align to TRBD2. The germline gives CDR1 SGHRS, CDR2 YFSETQ. V lost 3 bases to trimming and J lost 3 bases; unmatched junction nucleotides: 5. The CDR3 has 14 residues. The chain's CDR3 is CASSWGSGSYEQYF. The CDR3 coding sequence is TGCGCCAGCAGCTGGGGGAGCGGGAGCTACGAGCAGTACTTC.

V is TRBV9 and J is TRBJ1-3, with D tentatively TRBD1 (5 bases). CDR1 and CDR2 from the germline V gene are SGDLS and YYNGEE. This CDR3 comprises 14 residues. With 3 bases removed from V and 3 bases from J, the gap between germline ends came to 10 bases. CDR3: CASSAEGRGNTIYF. The CDR3 DNA reads as TGTGCCAGCAGCGCGGAGGGGCGTGGAAACACCATATATTTT.

The gene calls are TRBV5-6 and TRBJ2-2; the D gene is possibly TRBD2 (5 bases). From germline, CDR1 is SGHDT and CDR2 YYEEEE. V was shortened by 3 bases and J by 2 bases, with 14 bases between the two germline ends. The CDR3 covers 16 residues. CDR3 region: CASSSLGVTNTGELFF. The CDR3 region has the DNA TGTGCCAGCAGCTCCCTCGGGGTGACAAACACCGGGGAGCTGTTTTTT.

The CDR3 nucleotides are TGTGCCAGCAGCGTAGGGTCGCGGGCCTACGAGCAGTACTTC. Translated: CASSVGSRAYEQYF. V usage is TRBV9 and J usage is TRBJ2-7; a possible D gene is TRBD2 (5 bases). The CDR3 spans 14 residues. Per germline, CDR1 SGDLS and CDR2 YYNGEE. Trimming took off 0 bases at V and 2 bases at J, with 9 bases between the two ends.

The chain couples TRBV16 to TRBJ2-3; perhaps TRBD1 as D (7 bases). Germline V CDR1 and CDR2: KGHSY, FQNENV. V was pared by 10 bases and J by 2 bases, with 22 bases between. The CDR3 contains 16 residues. CDR3 sequence reads: CATRGDSIPDTDTQYF. The DNA for the CDR3 is TGTGCCACGAGGGGGGACAGCATCCCTGACACAGATACGCAGTATTTT.

The chain has TRBV11-3 and TRBJ2-1; D might be TRBD2 (5 bases). The V end was cut by 1 base, the J end by 10 bases, with 17 bases between. The CDR3 spans 15 residues. Per germline, CDR1 SGHNT and CDR2 YENEEA. The CDR3 coding sequence is TGTGCCAGCAGCTTAGCGGGGAGATCAACGGGGGAGCAGTTCTTC. Translation: CASSLAGRSTGEQFF.

The gene calls are TRBV14 and TRBJ2-7; 7 nucleotides align to TRBD1. Germline CDR1 and CDR2: SGHDN and FVKESK. This CDR3 contains 13 residues. The V segment lost 5 bases and the J segment 4 bases; nucleotides outside the gene matches: 5. The CDR3 sequence: CASSDRARYEQYF. Here the CDR3 DNA reads TGTGCCAGCAGCGACAGGGCAAGGTACGAGCAGTACTTC.

The chain combines TRBV29-1 with TRBJ2-6; D is ambiguous. Germline values: CDR1 SQVTM, CDR2 ANQGSEA. V lost 1 base, J lost 1 base, and 5 bases lay in between. The CDR3 spans 14 residues. CDR3 in amino acids: CSVEGSSGANVLTF. CDR3 sequence (DNA): TGCAGCGTTGAAGGGAGTTCTGGGGCCAACGTCCTGACTTTC.

The chain employs TRBV27 and TRBJ1-1, with D possibly being TRBD1 (5 bases). The CDR3 has 15 residues. Germline V CDR1 and CDR2: MNHEY, SMNVEV (reference sequence). V dropped 2 bases and J dropped 3 bases, with 13 bases sitting between them. In DNA form, the CDR3 reads TGTGCCAGCAGTTTAGCCCGGGGCGGGGACACTGAAGCTTTCTTT. Translated, it gives CASSLARGGDTEAFF.

The chain employs TRBV28 and TRBJ2-1; 10 positions match TRBD2. Germline CDR1 MDHEN, CDR2 SYDVKM. J was trimmed by 3 bases and V by 3 bases; bases with no gene match: 8. The CDR3 loop spans 17 amino acids. CDR3: CASSFQSPSGSYNEQFF. CDR3 nucleotide sequence: TGTGCCAGCAGTTTCCAGTCCCCTAGCGGGAGCTACAATGAGCAGTTCTTC. Together with reference TRBV28 and TRBJ2-1, the CDR3 gives the full variable domain: DVKVTQSSRYLVKRTGEKVFLECVQDMDHENMFWYRQDPGLGLRLIYFSYDVKMKEKGDIPEGYSVSREKKERFSLILESASTNQTSMYLCASSFQSPSGSYNEQFFGPGTRLTVL.

CDR3 in amino acids: CASSDRRDRDTPSNQPQHF. CDR3 bases: TGTGCCAGCAGTGACCGCCGGGACAGGGATACCCCTAGCAATCAGCCCCAGCATTTT. The chain links TRBV6-1 to TRBJ1-5; 9 nucleotides agree with TRBD1. Germline-derived CDR1 and CDR2 are MNHNS and SASEGT. The CDR3 consists of 19 residues. V shed 3 bases, J shed 0 bases, and the junction held 12 bases outside the gene matches.

The chain couples TRBV2 to TRBJ1-5, with D uncertain. Trimming took 3 bases from V and 9 from J, leaving 12 bases between them. Germline lookup yields CDR1 SNHLY and CDR2 FYNNEI. The CDR3 is made up of 13 amino acids. The CDR3 DNA follows: TGTGCCAGCAGTGAGTGGTCCCTCAGGCCCCAGCATTTT. It translates to CASSEWSLRPQHF.

This sequence joins TRBV7-6 and TRBJ1-3; tentative D call: TRBD1 (6 bases). The V end was cut by 0 bases, the J end by 3 bases, with 12 bases between. The CDR3 loop spans 16 amino acids. Germline CDR1 reads SGHVS; CDR2 reads FNYEAQ. The CDR3 DNA follows: TGTGCCAGCAGCTTAGCGCTTAGGGACATTGGAAACACCATATATTTT. Amino acids: CASSLALRDIGNTIYF.

This clone appeared a single time. The rearrangement links TRBV7-9 to TRBJ2-7; TRBD1 aligns across 8 bases. The CDR3 sequence is 14 residues long. Germline CDR1 is SEHNR and CDR2 is FQNEAQ (reference sequence). Losses at the gene ends were 5 bases for V and 3 bases for J; bases not matched to a gene: 6. As DNA, the CDR3 is TGTGCCAGCAGCCCCGCAGGGGGCAACTACGAGCAGTACTTC. Its protein is CASSPAGGNYEQYF.

J is TRBJ2-7 and V is TRBV4-2, with D uncertain. There are 14 residues in the CDR3. Germline lookup yields CDR1 LGHNA and CDR2 YNFKEQ. The V end lost 3 bases, the J end lost 0 bases, and 9 bases lay between the germline ends. The CDR3 here is CASSHTTGSYEQYF. The CDR3 DNA sequence: TGTGCCAGCAGCCACACCACGGGCTCCTACGAGCAGTACTTC.

The gene calls are TRBV5-1 and TRBJ2-3, with D perhaps TRBD1 (5 bases). CDR3 length: 13 amino acids. Germline-derived CDR1 and CDR2 are SGHRS and YFSETQ. Trimming shortened V by 0 bases and J by 6 bases, and 8 bases separated the two germline ends. CDR3: CASSLAAGDTQYF. The CDR3 DNA follows: TGCGCCAGCAGCTTGGCGGCAGGGGATACGCAGTATTTT. The full variable domain, with the rest looked up from reference TRBV5-1 and TRBJ2-3, is KAGVTQTPRYLIKTRGQQVTLSCSPISGHRSVSWYQQTPGQGLQFLFEYFSETQRNKGNFPGRFSGRQFSNSRSEMNVSTLELGDSALYLCASSLAAGDTQYFGPGTRLTVL.

The rearrangement links TRBV5-1 to TRBJ2-2, with 7 bases fitting TRBD2. The J segment lost 1 base and the V segment lost 3 bases, leaving 3 bases of the junction unmatched. Germline loops: CDR1 SGHRS, CDR2 YFSETQ. This CDR3 contains 15 residues. This CDR3 reads CASSYERGNTGELFF. CDR3 DNA: TGCGCCAGCAGCTACGAGCGGGGGAACACCGGGGAGCTGTTTTTT. Using reference TRBV5-1 and TRBJ2-2 for the parts outside the CDR3, the full variable domain is KAGVTQTPRYLIKTRGQQVTLSCSPISGHRSVSWYQQTPGQGLQFLFEYFSETQRNKGNFPGRFSGRQFSNSRSEMNVSTLELGDSALYLCASSYERGNTGELFFGEGSRLTVL.

The rearrangement uses TRBV5-4 and TRBJ2-7; tentatively, D is TRBD1 (7 bases). The germline gives CDR1 SGHNT, CDR2 YYREEE (reference sequence). The V gene lost 4 bases and the J gene lost 6 bases, with 17 bases spanning the gap. CDR3 size: 14 residues. CDR3 bases: TGTGCCAGCAGCCCCTCAGGGGGGATGATCGAGCAGTACTTC. Residues: CASSPSGGMIEQYF.

The V call is TRBV15, the J call TRBJ1-4, with TRBD1 matching over 7 bases. V shed 2 bases, J shed 4 bases, and the junction held 7 bases outside the gene matches. The CDR3 has 16 amino acids. The germline V gene has CDR1 LNHNV and CDR2 YYDKDF (reference sequence). DNA for the CDR3: TGTGCCACCAGCAGACCCCAGACAGGGAGTAATGAAAAACTGTTTTTT. It specifies CATSRPQTGSNEKLFF.

The chain uses TRBV5-1 and TRBJ1-4; 12 bases map to TRBD1. CDR1 SGHRS and CDR2 YFSETQ come from the germline V gene. V lost 1 base to trimming and J lost 8 bases; unmatched junction nucleotides: 6. The CDR3 extends over 16 amino acids. The chain's CDR3 is CASSLQGQGAWEKLFF. CDR3 nucleotides: TGCGCCAGCAGCTTGCAGGGACAGGGGGCTTGGGAAAAACTGTTTTTT.

The J gene is TRBJ1-2, the V gene TRBV6-6; D call uncertain. This CDR3 contains 12 residues. V was shortened by 5 bases and J by 5 bases, with 9 bases between the two germline ends. Germline V lookup: CDR1 MNHNY, CDR2 SVGAGI (reference sequence). The CDR3 sequence is CASSTLTYGYTF. For the CDR3, the DNA is TGTGCCAGCAGTACCCTGACATATGGCTACACCTTC.

CDR3: CASSLFRRGTNYGYTF. As DNA, the CDR3 is TGTGCCAGCAGCTTATTTCGGCGGGGGACCAACTATGGCTACACCTTC. The chain combines TRBV7-2 with TRBJ1-2, with a possible D match to TRBD1 (5 bases). The CDR3 length is 16 residues. V gave up 2 bases and J gave up 2 bases, with 15 bases separating them. Germline V gives CDR1 SGHTA, CDR2 FQGNSA.

The gene calls are TRBV28 and TRBJ2-1; 10 bases are shared with TRBD1. The CDR3 covers 15 residues. Per germline, CDR1 MDHEN and CDR2 SYDVKM. V lost 2 bases and J lost 5; bases outside the gene matches: 3. In DNA form, the CDR3 reads TGTGCCAGCAGTTTAGGGGACAGGGGCAACAATGAGCAGTTCTTC. Amino acids: CASSLGDRGNNEQFF.

The rearrangement uses TRBV12-2 and TRBJ2-1; the D call of TRBD2 is as the table states it, not checked on the DNA. TRBV12-2 is assigned pseudogene status. The CDR3 contains 22 residues. For the CDR3, the DNA is TGTGCAAGTCGCTTAGATCACGGAGGGGGACTAGCGGGAATTAACGTATACAATGAGCAGTTCTTC. Encoded protein: CASRLDHGGGLAGINVYNEQFF.

The chain recombines TRBV19 with TRBJ2-1; a possible D gene is TRBD1 (6 bases). The CDR3 has 14 amino acids. In germline, CDR1 is LNHDA, CDR2 SQIVND (reference sequence). V was pared by 1 base and J by 7 bases, with 11 bases between. The CDR3 is CASSIGAGVNEQFF. The DNA for the CDR3 is TGTGCCAGTAGTATAGGGGCAGGGGTAAATGAGCAGTTCTTC.

The chain employs TRBV7-2 and TRBJ2-3; 7 nucleotides agree with TRBD2. V lost 5 bases to trimming and J lost 5 bases; unmatched junction nucleotides: 7. Per germline, CDR1 SGHTA and CDR2 FQGNSA. The CDR3 extends over 14 amino acids. The CDR3 DNA reads TGTGCCAGCAGCCGAAGACTAGCTGGAGATACGCAGTATTTT. It yields the protein CASSRRLAGDTQYF.